This T cell receptor (beta chain) stems from a study of blood T cell repertoires in COVID-19. Across the whole study: COVID-19 samples from acute and convalescent phases originated in the United States, Italy and Spain. The cDNA or gDNA used as material had been derived from T cells, B-cell-depleted T cells, or PBMCs.

This clone showed up just a few times. Germline V CDR1 and CDR2: SGHTA, FQGTGA. Trimming took 0 bases from V and 2 from J, leaving 7 bases between them. This CDR3 comprises 14 residues. Per the original data handling: Quantification of nucleated cells was approximated via reference gene primer amplification. Using immunoSEQ multiplex PCR, the repertoire was profiled, and TCRdb retains in-frame clones only, with some absent. V and J calls and clone size are those listed in that table; D and trimming were worked out from the DNA. The table records 150,000 to 200,000 clones, roughly 83% of them present only once. Seattle's enrolled individuals joined amid active infection and were then monitored longitudinally.

This chain connects TRBV7-3 to TRBJ1-1; D not resolved. This TCR derives from a woman aged 40 to 50 with COVID-19, enrolled during active disease. What was sequenced was peripheral blood. CDR3: CASSLTADNTEAFF. CDR3 sequence (DNA): TGTGCCAGCAGCTTAACCGCGGATAACACTGAAGCTTTCTTT.